This T cell receptor (beta chain) comes out of a study of Graves' ophthalmopathy and Graves' hyperthyroidism. Overall study results and limits: A majority of expanded thyroid clonotypes exceeding 0.001 frequency were likewise present in blood. Ophthalmopathy was separated from stable hyperthyroidism by a 13-signature model with 85% to 90% sensitivity and approximately 81% specificity.

Eligible hyperthyroidism cases comprised new diagnoses of under 2 months' duration in individuals aged 18 to 65. PBMCs stemmed from 9 to 10 ml of fresh peripheral blood. This clonotype has a count of ten or more. Its cognate antigen is unknown. Researchers took RNA transcripts and amplified TCR beta CDR3 regions from them. RT-PCR with HTBI primers came first, then second-round multiplex PCR. MiXCR was run by TCRdb on the multiplex PCR reads, yielding one entry per CDR3 protein. The sample has some 370,000 distinct CDR3 sequences; about a sixth are singletons. The germline V gene has CDR1 MNHNS and CDR2 SASEGT. V lost 5 bases and J 1 base, leaving 9 bases between the germline ends. The CDR3 sequence is 15 residues long.

This TCR was recovered from an adult woman with stable Graves' hyperthyroidism. The chain combines TRBV6-1 with TRBJ1-6, with D maybe TRBD1 (5 bases). Input material: peripheral blood. The CDR3 region has the DNA TGTGCCAGCAGTAGTGCAGGGTCCTATAATTCACCCCTCCACTTT. It yields the protein CASSSAGSYNSPLHF.